This T cell receptor beta chain was documented in a study of T cell responses to AZD1222 COVID-19 vaccine. Here immunoSEQ multiplex PCR was the method, and the copy in TCRdb shows in-frame clones only, minus some. This table has about 86,000 clones, around nine tenths appearing once. Findings of the study overall: Two AZD1222 doses significantly raised spike-specific TCR breadth and depth over controls. Repertoire sampling occurred only after the peak T cell response. Donors skewed white British and female; clonal diversity was possibly underestimated. Close to half of all spike-specific TCRs reportedly target regions of the variants that are unmutated.

Worth noting for this clone: Its antigen is not known.

Germline V CDR1 and CDR2: SGHRS, YFSETQ. This CDR3 contains 16 residues. Trimming took 4 bases from V and 6 from J; bases not matched to a gene: 10. This sample comprised peripheral blood, obtained 28 days after the second AZD1222 dose. This sequence was found in an adult who received the AZD1222 COVID-19 vaccine. This chain links TRBV5-1 with TRBJ2-1; 10 positions match TRBD2. CDR3 nucleotides: TGCGCCAGCAGCCCCCAGGTGTCTAGCGGGGGCAATGAGCAGTTCTTC. This encodes CASSPQVSSGGNEQFF.